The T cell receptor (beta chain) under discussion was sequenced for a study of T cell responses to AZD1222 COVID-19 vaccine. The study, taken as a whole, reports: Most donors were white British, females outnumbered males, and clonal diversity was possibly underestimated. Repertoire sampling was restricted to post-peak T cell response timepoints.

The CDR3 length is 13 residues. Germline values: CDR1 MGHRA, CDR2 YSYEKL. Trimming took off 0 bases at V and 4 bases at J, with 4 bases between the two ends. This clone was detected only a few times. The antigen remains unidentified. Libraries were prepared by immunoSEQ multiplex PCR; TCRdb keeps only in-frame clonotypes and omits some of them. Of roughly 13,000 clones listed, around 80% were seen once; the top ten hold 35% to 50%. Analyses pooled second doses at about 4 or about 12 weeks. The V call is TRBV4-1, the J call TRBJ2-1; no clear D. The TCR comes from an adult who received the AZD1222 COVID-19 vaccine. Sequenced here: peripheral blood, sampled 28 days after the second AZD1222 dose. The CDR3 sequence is CASSQDPYNEQFF. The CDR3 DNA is TGCGCCAGCAGCCAAGATCCGTACAATGAGCAGTTCTTC.